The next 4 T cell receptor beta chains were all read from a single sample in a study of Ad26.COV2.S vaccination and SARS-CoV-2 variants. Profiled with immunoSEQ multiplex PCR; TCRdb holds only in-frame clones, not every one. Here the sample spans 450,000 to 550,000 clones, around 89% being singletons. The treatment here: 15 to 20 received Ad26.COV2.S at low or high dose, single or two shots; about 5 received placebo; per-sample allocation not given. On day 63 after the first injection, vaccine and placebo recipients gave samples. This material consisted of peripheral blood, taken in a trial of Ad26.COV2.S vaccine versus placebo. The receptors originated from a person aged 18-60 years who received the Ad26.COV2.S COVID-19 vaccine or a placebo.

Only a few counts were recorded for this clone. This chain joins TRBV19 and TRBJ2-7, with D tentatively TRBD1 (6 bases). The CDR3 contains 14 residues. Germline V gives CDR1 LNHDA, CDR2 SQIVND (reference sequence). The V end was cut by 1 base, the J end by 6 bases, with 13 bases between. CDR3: CASSIALGAAEQYF. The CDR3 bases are TGTGCCAGTAGTATAGCCCTGGGGGCCGCCGAGCAGTACTTC.

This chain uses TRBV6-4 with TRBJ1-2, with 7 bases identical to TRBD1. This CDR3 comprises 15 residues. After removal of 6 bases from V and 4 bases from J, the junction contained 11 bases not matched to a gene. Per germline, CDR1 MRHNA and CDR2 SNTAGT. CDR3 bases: TGTGCCAGCAGCCCCCAGTTGGCAGGGGGCTATGGCTACACCTTC. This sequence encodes CASSPQLAGGYGYTF.

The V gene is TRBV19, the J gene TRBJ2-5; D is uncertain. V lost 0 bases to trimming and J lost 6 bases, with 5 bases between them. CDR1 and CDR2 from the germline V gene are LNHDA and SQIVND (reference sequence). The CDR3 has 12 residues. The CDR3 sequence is CASSIDRKTQYF. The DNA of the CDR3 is TGTGCCAGTAGTATAGATCGGAAGACCCAGTACTTC.

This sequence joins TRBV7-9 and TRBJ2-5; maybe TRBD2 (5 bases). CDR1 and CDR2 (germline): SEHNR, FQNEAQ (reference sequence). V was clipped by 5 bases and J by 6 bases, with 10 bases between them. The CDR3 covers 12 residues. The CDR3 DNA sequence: TGTGCCAGCAGCCCAAGCGGCCAGACCCAGTACTTC. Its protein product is CASSPSGQTQYF.